Listed below are T cell receptor beta chains from one sample, sequenced in a study of T-cell reconstitution after alpha-beta-depleted transplantation in children. TCRdb redid the calling of the PCR reads with MiXCR, one entry per CDR3 protein. Here the sample spans about a million distinct CDR3 sequences, about 26% being singletons. Here the sequenced sample was PBMCs, mostly from graft donor cells, taken 360 days after TCRalphabeta/CD19-depleted stem cell transplant. All receptors derive from a boy younger than two who had a stem cell transplant for SCID, so the T cells may come from the graft donor. Each CDR3 is given with its conserved first and last residue. The D gene is left open where the match is weak. Only some rows state a clone size, as once, few, many or a class for expanded clones.

V: TRBV29-1
J: TRBJ1-5
size: .
D: .
CDR3: CSAEGTVNQPQHF
DNA: TGCAGCGCGGAGGGGACGGTCAATCAGCCCCAGCATTTT

V: TRBV29-1
J: TRBJ2-3
size: .
D: TRBD1
CDR3: CSALRQGSTDTQYF
DNA: TGCAGCGCCCTTCGACAGGGATCCACAGATACGCAGTATTTT

V: TRBV11-2
J: TRBJ2-7
size: few
D: .
CDR3: CASSRTNDEQYF
DNA: TGTGCCAGCAGCCGAACCAACGACGAGCAGTACTTC

V: TRBV27
J: TRBJ2-2
size: few
D: .
CDR3: CASSLGAGKNTGELFF
DNA: TGTGCCAGCAGTTTGGGGGCAGGGAAGAACACCGGGGAGCTGTTTTTT

V: TRBV20-1
J: TRBJ1-5
size: .
D: .
CDR3: CSAKNWEIGSNQPQHF
DNA: TGCAGTGCTAAGAACTGGGAAATAGGTAGCAATCAGCCCCAGCATTTT

V: TRBV27
J: TRBJ2-1
size: .
D: TRBD1
CDR3: CASSSYRDRVGDEQFF
DNA: TGTGCCAGCAGTTCCTACCGGGACAGGGTAGGGGATGAGCAGTTCTTC

V: TRBV18
J: TRBJ2-1
size: few
D: TRBD1
CDR3: CASSPPILGQGVPF
DNA: TGTGCCAGCTCACCACCGATTCTGGGACAGGGTGTCCCCTTC

V: TRBV7-8
J: TRBJ2-3
size: .
D: .
CDR3: CASSYYRGVGTDTQYF
DNA: TGTGCCAGCAGCTATTATCGAGGCGTCGGAACAGATACGCAGTATTTT

V: TRBV12-3/TRBV12-4
J: TRBJ2-3
size: .
D: TRBD1
CDR3: CASRMTGTDTQYF
DNA: TGTGCCAGCAGAATGACAGGGACAGATACGCAGTATTTT

V: TRBV7-6
J: TRBJ2-3
size: .
D: .
CDR3: CASSLPSGGSRTDTQYF
DNA: TGTGCCAGCAGCTTACCAAGTGGGGGTTCTAGGACAGATACGCAGTATTTT

V: TRBV10-1
J: TRBJ2-5
size: .
D: .
CDR3: CASSDGGQPRKTQYF
DNA: TGCGCCAGCAGTGATGGTGGGCAGCCTAGGAAGACCCAGTACTTC

V: TRBV20-1
J: TRBJ2-1
size: .
D: .
CDR3: CSARSLSGSYNEQFF
DNA: TGCAGTGCTAGGAGTTTGTCGGGCTCCTACAATGAGCAGTTCTTC

V: TRBV4-2
J: TRBJ1-1
size: few
D: .
CDR3: CATGGALNTEAFF
DNA: TGTGCCACGGGGGGCGCTCTGAACACTGAAGCTTTCTTT

V: TRBV5-1
J: TRBJ1-5
size: .
D: TRBD1
CDR3: CASSLGTGGFSPQHF
DNA: TGCGCCAGCAGCTTGGGGACAGGGGGTTTTTCGCCCCAGCATTTT

V: TRBV12-3/TRBV12-4
J: TRBJ1-3
size: few
D: .
CDR3: CASSLQVATIYF
DNA: TGTGCCAGCAGTCTACAGGTGGCCACCATATATTTT

V: TRBV20-1
J: TRBJ2-5
size: .
D: .
CDR3: CSARQISGETQYF
DNA: TGCAGTGCTAGGCAGATAAGTGGGGAGACCCAGTACTTC

V: TRBV7-9
J: TRBJ2-3
size: .
D: .
CDR3: CASSLGLAPGGTDTQYF
DNA: TGTGCCAGCAGCTTAGGACTAGCCCCAGGGGGCACAGATACGCAGTATTTT

V: TRBV7-6
J: TRBJ2-3
size: .
D: .
CDR3: CASSRTTAGPSTDTQYF
DNA: TGTGCCAGCAGCCGCACAACTGCGGGGCCTAGCACAGATACGCAGTATTTT

V: TRBV12-3/TRBV12-4
J: TRBJ2-7
size: .
D: .
CDR3: CASSTTRTSIQYF
DNA: TGTGCCAGTTCTACGACTCGGACAAGTATACAGTACTTC

V: TRBV7-3
J: TRBJ2-5
size: .
D: .
CDR3: CASSLDLGLAATQYF
DNA: TGTGCCAGCAGCTTAGACCTCGGACTCGCGGCGACCCAGTACTTC

V: TRBV20-1
J: TRBJ2-5
size: .
D: TRBD2
CDR3: CSAMAGDLQETQYF
DNA: TGCAGTGCTATGGCGGGGGACTTACAAGAGACCCAGTACTTC

V: TRBV20-1
J: TRBJ1-5
size: few
D: .
CDR3: CSASRTWSNQPQHF
DNA: TGCAGTGCTAGCCGAACGTGGAGCAATCAGCCCCAGCATTTT

V: TRBV4-1
J: TRBJ2-2
size: .
D: .
CDR3: CASSQVTGAGELFF
DNA: TGCGCCAGCAGCCAAGTGACGGGGGCGGGGGAGCTGTTTTTT

V: TRBV6-5
J: TRBJ2-2
size: few
D: .
CDR3: CASSYPAPGNTGELFF
DNA: TGTGCCAGCAGTTACCCGGCACCAGGAAACACCGGGGAGCTGTTTTTT

V: TRBV27
J: TRBJ1-1
size: few
D: .
CDR3: CASRPIDNTEAFF
DNA: TGTGCCAGCAGACCAATCGATAACACTGAAGCTTTCTTT

V: TRBV7-9
J: TRBJ2-5
size: .
D: .
CDR3: CASSFMETQYF
DNA: TGTGCCAGCAGTTTCATGGAGACCCAGTACTTC

V: TRBV4-3
J: TRBJ2-1
size: many
D: .
CDR3: CASSRRAYNEQFF
DNA: TGCGCCAGCAGCCGTCGAGCCTACAATGAGCAGTTCTTC

V: TRBV11-2
J: TRBJ2-1
size: .
D: TRBD1
CDR3: CASSTTGGNEQFF
DNA: TGTGCCAGCAGTACCACAGGGGGCAATGAGCAGTTCTTC

V: TRBV2
J: TRBJ1-2
size: few
D: TRBD1
CDR3: CASRTGPNYGYTF
DNA: TGTGCCAGCAGGACAGGGCCGAACTATGGCTACACCTTC

V: TRBV28
J: TRBJ2-3
size: .
D: TRBD2
CDR3: CASSTTSGGAFFNTDTQYF
DNA: TGTGCCAGCAGTACCACTAGCGGGGGGGCCTTTTTTAACACAGATACGCAGTATTTT

V: TRBV10-3
J: TRBJ2-3
size: .
D: .
CDR3: CAISESGEYTQYF
DNA: TGTGCCATCAGTGAGTCGGGAGAATATACGCAGTATTTT

V: TRBV5-1
J: TRBJ1-1
size: few
D: .
CDR3: CASSLSDKNEAFF
DNA: TGCGCCAGCAGCTTATCCGACAAGAATGAAGCTTTCTTT

V: TRBV12-3/TRBV12-4
J: TRBJ2-1
size: .
D: TRBD1
CDR3: CASSLLGQGADEQFF
DNA: TGCGCCAGCAGTTTGCTGGGACAGGGGGCGGATGAGCAGTTCTTC

V: TRBV5-1
J: TRBJ2-3
size: few
D: .
CDR3: CASSSSKALPSTDTQYF
DNA: TGCGCCAGCAGCTCATCGAAAGCTCTACCTAGCACAGATACGCAGTATTTT

V: TRBV5-1
J: TRBJ2-2
size: .
D: .
CDR3: CASSLGAGTLTGELFF
DNA: TGCGCCAGCAGCTTGGGGGCCGGGACACTTACCGGGGAGCTGTTTTTT

V: TRBV7-2
J: TRBJ2-1
size: .
D: TRBD1
CDR3: CASSAKGTGPNEQFF
DNA: TGTGCCAGCAGCGCGAAAGGGACAGGGCCGAATGAGCAGTTCTTC

V: TRBV10-3
J: TRBJ2-5
size: few
D: .
CDR3: CAIGDWRGQETQYF
DNA: TGTGCCATAGGGGACTGGCGGGGACAAGAGACCCAGTACTTC

V: TRBV5-1
J: TRBJ2-5
size: .
D: .
CDR3: CASKVEGWGYTSEETQYF
DNA: TGCGCCAGCAAAGTAGAGGGGTGGGGATACACGTCGGAAGAGACCCAGTACTTC

V: TRBV12-3/TRBV12-4
J: TRBJ2-3
size: few
D: .
CDR3: CASSSTGPTDTQYF
DNA: TGTGCCAGCAGTTCCACGGGGCCCACAGATACGCAGTATTTT

V: TRBV24-1
J: TRBJ2-3
size: few
D: TRBD1
CDR3: CATSDGQVGNHTDTQYF
DNA: TGTGCCACCAGTGACGGACAGGTCGGGAATCACACAGATACGCAGTATTTT

V: TRBV7-9
J: TRBJ1-2
size: .
D: TRBD1
CDR3: CASSSTGQGLSGGYTF
DNA: TGTGCCAGCAGCTCAACCGGACAGGGGCTGAGTGGTGGCTACACCTTC

V: TRBV5-1
J: TRBJ2-1
size: .
D: .
CDR3: CASSTGNSYNEQFF
DNA: TGCGCCAGCAGCACAGGGAATTCCTACAATGAGCAGTTCTTC

V: TRBV5-1
J: TRBJ2-1
size: few
D: .
CDR3: CASSLVPSLNEQFF
DNA: TGCGCCAGCAGCTTGGTCCCCTCCCTCAATGAGCAGTTCTTC

V: TRBV3-1
J: TRBJ2-1
size: once
D: TRBD1
CDR3: CASSPRDRPSSYNEQFF
DNA: TGTGCCAGCAGCCCCCGGGACAGACCTAGCTCCTACAATGAGCAGTTCTTC

V: TRBV6-1
J: TRBJ2-1
size: few
D: TRBD2
CDR3: CASGPWASGGKDDEQFF
DNA: TGTGCCAGCGGGCCCTGGGCTAGCGGGGGGAAGGACGATGAGCAGTTCTTC

V: TRBV6-5
J: TRBJ1-1
size: few
D: .
CDR3: CASSLSRTANTEAFF
DNA: TGTGCCAGCAGTTTATCTCGTACAGCGAACACTGAAGCTTTCTTT

V: TRBV25-1
J: TRBJ2-3
size: .
D: .
CDR3: CASSELGGVGDTQYF
DNA: TGTGCCAGCAGTGAATTAGGCGGGGTGGGGGATACGCAGTATTTT

V: TRBV7-2
J: TRBJ1-5
size: .
D: .
CDR3: CASSLTLYSNQPQHF
DNA: TGTGCCAGCAGCTTGACACTTTATAGCAATCAGCCCCAGCATTTT

V: TRBV7-2
J: TRBJ1-2
size: once
D: .
CDR3: CASSLLGLANGYTF
DNA: TGTGCCAGCAGCTTATTAGGGCTTGCCAATGGCTACACCTTC

V: TRBV28
J: TRBJ1-2
size: .
D: TRBD1
CDR3: CASRPPADRGYGYTF
DNA: TGTGCCAGCAGACCTCCCGCCGACAGGGGCTATGGCTACACCTTC

V: TRBV6-2/TRBV6-3
J: TRBJ2-1
size: .
D: .
CDR3: CASSFQGGSNNEQFF
DNA: TGTGCCAGCAGCTTCCAGGGGGGGTCTAACAATGAGCAGTTCTTC